This T cell receptor beta chain originates from a study of cytomegalovirus exposure and HLA in healthy donors. Donors counted as nominally healthy when sampled, yet unrecorded immune exposures were likely. PCR involved 60 Vbeta and 13 Jbeta primers. The repertoire was sequenced with immunoSEQ multiplex PCR; TCRdb's copy has only in-frame clones and lacks some. There are about 270,000 clones in the sample; roughly two thirds occur only once, and 2% to 2.5% lies in the top ten. Study conclusions and caveats: Upon later analysis, HLA-associated TCR beta chains proved more clonally expanded than other, equally common chains.

A note on this clone: Antigen: not known.

The germline CDR1 and CDR2 sequences are PRHDT and FYEKMQ (reference sequence). The CDR3 loop spans 16 amino acids. After removal of 1 base from V and 4 bases from J, the junction contained 5 bases not matched to a gene. The source material was PBMCs. The origin of this receptor is a female donor in good health and CMV-seronegative. The chain is built from TRBV13 and TRBJ2-2; TRBD2 matches at 8 bases. The CDR3 is CASSLELAVSTGELFF. The CDR3 DNA follows: TGTGCCAGCAGCTTAGAACTAGCGGTTTCCACCGGGGAGCTGTTTTTT.